This T cell receptor (beta chain) was obtained from a study of T cells in localized non-small cell lung cancer (dated by TCRdb to 2020 to 2021). Background for the entire study: Comparing tumors with uninvolved tumor-adjacent lungs, the study looked at the T cell repertoires of about 240 patients with early-stage NSCLC. The cohort comprised some 220 treatment-naïve NSCLC patients with resected, localized lung tumors. The mean age of the NSCLC patients was about 70 years, with 120 to 150 men and around 99 women. Here is what the overall study found, with its caveats: Because multi-region sequencing of the tumors was not done, intratumor heterogeneity could not be ruled out. Uninvolved tumor-adjacent lung showed the highest T cell clonality, higher than tumor, which suggests more focused antigenic responses in the uninvolved tumor-adjacent lung. A median of 57 of the top 100 tumor clones turned up in the paired uninvolved adjacent lung, and about 28 of those clones also ranked among the top 100 of that same adjacent lung. Higher T cell density in blood was associated with longer overall survival, whereas higher clonality in adjacent lung was associated with shorter survival. Because of the exploratory design, TCR variables were selected using unadjusted p-values without false-discovery rate correction.

Including cysteine and phenylalanine, the CDR3 has 15 amino acids. Kept here is only the CDR3 DNA, which spans 45 bases and is read in frame from base 1. CDR1 and CDR2, per the germline V gene, are MNHGY and SAAAGT. At the junction V is shortened by 5 bases and J by 4 bases; bases outside the gene matches: 8. Compared with the rest of its sample, this clone is large (0.1 to 1%). The antigen this receptor binds is unknown. There are no base qualities to consult, and no much larger clone falls within one base. The immunoSEQ Assay was used to sequence TCR beta CDR3 regions from DNA. As for the original processing: T cell density was computed as TCR beta template counts normalized to usable DNA estimated by amplifying housekeeping genes. Richness was estimated using the preseqR package, with extrapolation to 400,000 templates for PBMC samples and to 120,000 templates for tissue samples. Clonality was taken to be one minus Pielou's evenness. Tissue-enriched TCRs were identified through differential abundance testing performed on productive amino-acid clonotypes, with a minimum total count of 5 and an alpha of 0.1. The Jaccard Index and the Morisita Overlap Index were used to measure how much the repertoires overlapped between compartments. GLIPH grouped TCR beta CDR3s together with public tetramer-defined viral CDR3s, and a viral motif had to include at least three viral sequences and show V-gene enrichment. TCRdb provides this immuneACCESS table in a form limited to in-frame rearrangements. Some clones are lacking; in checked studies, under half of them reflect an unresolved V gene, and why the rest are absent is not known. V and J calls and clone size are given by that table; D and trimming were obtained from the DNA. For this sample there are 810 or so clones; approximately 22% appear just once. Around 21% of the sample is in the top ten clones.

At diagnosis, peripheral blood, uninvolved tumor-adjacent lung and tumor were collected and stored as a combination of fresh-frozen and FFPE material. The sequence was obtained from a female donor of 60 years or more with stage II squamous cell lung carcinoma. This specimen was lung tumor tissue, taken before any cancer treatment. The receptor chain draws on TRBV6-8 and TRBJ2-7; TRBD2 matches 10 bases in the middle. The sequence in DNA is TGTGCCAGCAGTCCCGGACTAGCGGAGAGTTACGAGCAGTACTTC. The encoded protein is CASSPGLAESYEQYF.